The subject of this entry is one TCR beta chain. Its cognate antigen has yet to be identified. No much larger clonotype is one base removed from it; base qualities were not supplied. Memory regulatory T cells were isolated by sorting for CD4+ CD45RA- CD25high cells. Tumor-draining lymph nodes were classified as non-invaded or invaded according to absence or presence of metastatic tumor cells. Before staining and sorting, a Miltenyi Pan T Cell isolation kit was used to pre-enrich the T cells. Immunohistochemistry for estrogen receptor, progesterone receptor, HER2 and Ki-67 was used to characterize primary tumors. Within a few hours after surgery, fresh surgical tissue was processed by cutting the tissue into small fragments. Tissue fragments were enzymatically digested with Liberase TL plus DNase for about 20 minutes and were then filtered through a 40-micrometer strainer. Sorting used a BD FACS Aria II with about 98-99% purity, after DAPI live/dead staining. Sorted cells were lysed in TCL buffer, and RNA was purified with a Norgen Single Cell RNA purification kit including DNase treatment.

Including the terminal cysteine and phenylalanine, the CDR3 comprises 13 residues. Kept here is only the CDR3 DNA, which spans 39 bases and is read in frame from base 1. Per the germline V gene (reference sequence), LNHDA is the CDR1 and SQIVND is the CDR2. Trimming costs V 4 bases and J 1 base, and their ends lie 2 bases apart. This sample is part of a study of draining lymph node invasion in breast cancer (dated by TCRdb to the early 2020s). At the level of the whole study: Nodal metastasis was diagnosed by histology and cytokeratin immunohistochemistry, and confirmation was obtained by EpCAM/CD45 flow cytometry. In a separate targeted assay, sorted memory regulatory T cells and memory conventional CD4 T cells were compared across breast cancer tissues by bulk TCR-beta CDR3 sequencing. From each patient, matched non-invaded and tumor-invaded tumor-draining lymph nodes and the primary tumor were collected, and both Treg and Tconv subsets were profiled. In the separate targeted TCR sequencing, lymph nodes from about 5 patients were covered, and primary tumors were sequenced for three of those patients.

The library was prepared using bulk RNA-seq. Instrument used: Illumina HiSeq 2500. On the study's bioinformatics: For the separate targeted TCR-seq dataset, CDR3 sequences were extracted and quantified from raw reads using MiXCR version 2.1.5 with default parameters. TCR-beta clones in the separate targeted TCR-seq dataset were defined according to the combination of V gene, J gene and CDR3 sequence. In the separate targeted TCR-seq dataset, clones with fewer than three counts were removed, then only the 90% most strongly expressed clones per sample were retained. For each tissue in the separate targeted TCR-seq dataset, Treg-Tconv overlap was calculated by dividing the number of shared clones by the total number of Treg clones and multiplying by 100. TCRdb ran its own pipeline on the public reads, namely fastp trimming at Q25 and MiXCR clone calling, and kept in-frame beta chains. Rows with one shared CDR3 protein collapse into an entry with the most common genes and DNA. The V and J calls were not made by the authors but by TCRdb's processing. A total of about 2,700 distinct CDR3 sequences appear in this sample, just over 70% of them only once. The ten largest make up more than 7% of the sample.

The paper's findings and limits, for the study overall: Across all tissues in the targeted TCR-seq data, Tregs appeared to be more clonally expanded than Tconvs, and both subsets showed lower diversity in tumor than in lymph nodes. Roughly 12-25% of Treg TCRs were shared with Tconvs per tissue, interpreted as suggesting peripheral Treg induction. Some of the top 100 tumor clones were detected in invaded and non-invaded nodes, suggesting recirculation between tumor and draining nodes. The data could not resolve whether Treg conversion took place in a given organ or whether converted Tregs recirculated between nodes and tumor. Shared TCRs between Treg and Tconv subsets were considered suggestive but not proof of common clonal origin. The tumor top-100 clone tracking analysis could be carried out in only two patients.

The V and J genes are TRBV19 and TRBJ2-6; the D gene cannot be named for sure. The specimen was sorted memory Tregs from a lymph node. This specimen's cell subset or site label, per the study, means: CD45RA-negative sorted CD4+ T cells (memory Tconv or effector/memory Treg). The sequence derives from a female donor with luminal breast cancer. In nucleotide form, the sequence is TGTGCCAGTAGTAGGTCTGGGGCCAACGTCCTGACTTTC. Translated, it gives CASSRSGANVLTF.